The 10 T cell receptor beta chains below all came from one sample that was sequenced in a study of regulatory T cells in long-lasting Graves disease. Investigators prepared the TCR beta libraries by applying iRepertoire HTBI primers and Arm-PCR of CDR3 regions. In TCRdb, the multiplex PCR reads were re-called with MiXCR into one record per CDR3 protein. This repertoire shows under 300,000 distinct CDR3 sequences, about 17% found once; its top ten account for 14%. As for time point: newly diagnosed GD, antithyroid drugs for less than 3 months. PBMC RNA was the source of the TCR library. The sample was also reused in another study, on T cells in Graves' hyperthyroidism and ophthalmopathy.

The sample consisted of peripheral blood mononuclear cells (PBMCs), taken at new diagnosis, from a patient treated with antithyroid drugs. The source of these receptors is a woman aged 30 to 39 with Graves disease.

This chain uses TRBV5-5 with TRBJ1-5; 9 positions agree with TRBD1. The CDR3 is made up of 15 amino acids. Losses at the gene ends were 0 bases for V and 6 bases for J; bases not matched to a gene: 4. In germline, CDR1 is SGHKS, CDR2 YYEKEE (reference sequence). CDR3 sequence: CASSLGPDRGQPQHF. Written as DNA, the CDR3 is TGTGCCAGCAGCTTGGGACCGGACAGGGGTCAGCCCCAGCATTTT.

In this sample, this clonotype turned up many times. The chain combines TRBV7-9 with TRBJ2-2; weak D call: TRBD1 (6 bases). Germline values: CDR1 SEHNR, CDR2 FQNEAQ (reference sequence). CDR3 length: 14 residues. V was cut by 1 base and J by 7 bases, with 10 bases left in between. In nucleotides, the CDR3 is TGTGCCAGCAGCTTAGGGACAGCAATCGGGGAGCTGTTTTTT. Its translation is CASSLGTAIGELFF.

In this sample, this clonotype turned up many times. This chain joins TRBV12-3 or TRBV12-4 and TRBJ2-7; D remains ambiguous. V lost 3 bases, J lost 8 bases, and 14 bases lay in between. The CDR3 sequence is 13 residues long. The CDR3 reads CASSFSLMGKQYF. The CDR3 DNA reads TGTGCCAGCAGTTTTTCTCTCATGGGAAAGCAGTACTTC.

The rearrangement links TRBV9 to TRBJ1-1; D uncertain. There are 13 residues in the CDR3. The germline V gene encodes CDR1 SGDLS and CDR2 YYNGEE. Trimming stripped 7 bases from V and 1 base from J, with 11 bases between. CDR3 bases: TGTGCCAGCGCCGGGGAAGAGAACACTGAAGCTTTCTTT. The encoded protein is CASAGEENTEAFF.

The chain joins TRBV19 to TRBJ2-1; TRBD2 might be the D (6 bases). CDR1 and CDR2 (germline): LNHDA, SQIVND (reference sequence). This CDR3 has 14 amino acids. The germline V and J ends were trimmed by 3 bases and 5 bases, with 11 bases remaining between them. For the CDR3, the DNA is TGTGCCAGTAGTATCGGGGGAATGAACAATGAGCAGTTCTTC. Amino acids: CASSIGGMNNEQFF.

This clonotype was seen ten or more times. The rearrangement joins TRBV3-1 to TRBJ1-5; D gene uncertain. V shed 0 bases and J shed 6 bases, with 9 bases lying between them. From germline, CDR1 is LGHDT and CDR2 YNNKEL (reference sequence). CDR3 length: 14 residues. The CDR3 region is CASSQDGVSQPQHF. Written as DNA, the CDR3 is TGTGCCAGCAGCCAAGATGGGGTAAGTCAGCCCCAGCATTTT.

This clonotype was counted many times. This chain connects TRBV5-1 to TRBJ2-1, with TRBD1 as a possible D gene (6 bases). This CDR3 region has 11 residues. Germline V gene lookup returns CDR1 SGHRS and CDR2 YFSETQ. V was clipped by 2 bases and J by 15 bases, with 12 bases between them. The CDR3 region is CASSFQGMAFF. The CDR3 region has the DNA TGCGCCAGCAGCTTCCAGGGGATGGCGTTCTTC.

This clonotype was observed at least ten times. The CDR3 loop reads CASNDPGTSSGGQYF. The CDR3 DNA follows: TGTGCCAGCAACGATCCCGGGACCTCCTCGGGAGGGCAGTACTTC. The rearrangement links TRBV7-9 to TRBJ2-7, with TRBD2 matching 7 bases. This CDR3 has 15 amino acids. Germline CDR1 and CDR2: SEHNR and FQNEAQ (reference sequence). Trimming cost V 7 bases and J 9 bases; bases outside gene matches: 18.

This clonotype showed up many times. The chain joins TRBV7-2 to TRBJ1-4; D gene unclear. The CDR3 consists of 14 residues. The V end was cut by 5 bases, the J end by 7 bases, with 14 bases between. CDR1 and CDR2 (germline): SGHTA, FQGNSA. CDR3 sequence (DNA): TGTGCCAGCAGCCCCTTGAAAGGGAGTGAAAAACTGTTTTTT. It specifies CASSPLKGSEKLFF.

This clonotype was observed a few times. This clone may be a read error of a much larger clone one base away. CDR3 nucleotides: TGTGCCAGCAGCCAGGGACGGGTCCAGCCCCAGCATTTT. This translates into CASSQGRVQPQHF. This chain uses TRBV12-3 or TRBV12-4 with TRBJ1-5; D might be TRBD1 (5 bases). The CDR3 totals 13 residues. V shed 6 bases and J shed 7 bases, with 13 bases lying between them.